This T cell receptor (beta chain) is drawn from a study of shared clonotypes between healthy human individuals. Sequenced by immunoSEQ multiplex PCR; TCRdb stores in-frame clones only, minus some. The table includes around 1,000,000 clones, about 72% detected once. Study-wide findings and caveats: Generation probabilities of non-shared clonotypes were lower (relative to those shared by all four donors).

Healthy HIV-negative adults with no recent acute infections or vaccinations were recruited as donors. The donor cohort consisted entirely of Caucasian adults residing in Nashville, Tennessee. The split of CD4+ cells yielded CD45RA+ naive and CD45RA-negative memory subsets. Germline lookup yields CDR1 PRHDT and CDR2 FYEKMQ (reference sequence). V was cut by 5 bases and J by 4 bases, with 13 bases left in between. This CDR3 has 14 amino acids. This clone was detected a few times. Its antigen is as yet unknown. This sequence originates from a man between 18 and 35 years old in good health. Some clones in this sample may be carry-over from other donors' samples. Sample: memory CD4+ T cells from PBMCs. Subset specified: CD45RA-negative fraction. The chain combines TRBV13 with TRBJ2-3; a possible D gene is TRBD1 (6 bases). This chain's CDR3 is CASSPTGSSDTQYF. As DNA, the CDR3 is TGTGCCAGCAGCCCGACAGGATCGTCAGATACGCAGTATTTT. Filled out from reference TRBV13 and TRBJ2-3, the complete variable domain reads AAGVIQSPRHLIKEKRETATLKCYPIPRHDTVYWYQQGPGQDPQFLISFYEKMQSDKGSIPDRFSAQQFSDYHSELNMSSLELGDSALYFCASSPTGSSDTQYFGPGTRLTVL.